These T cell receptor beta chains were read from a single sample in a study of T cells in Graves' hyperthyroidism and ophthalmopathy. MiXCR, run by TCRdb on the multiplex PCR reads, gives a single entry per CDR3 protein. The table records fewer than 400,000 distinct CDR3 sequences, around 15% of them present only once. Sequencing input: blood. The receptors were gathered from a man aged 45 to 65 with Graves' ophthalmopathy. Both conserved end residues are part of each CDR3. A D gene is named only where the DNA matches it firmly. Not every row has a clone size; where given, it reads once, few, many or a size class.

CDR3 protein: CAWTVGGANVLTF; CDR3 DNA: TGTGCCTGGACAGTGGGTGGGGCCAACGTCCTGACTTTC; J gene: TRBJ2-6; clone size: few; D gene: NA; V gene: TRBV30
CDR3 protein: CAISEGVGGTDTQYF; CDR3 DNA: TGTGCCATCAGTGAGGGCGTGGGGGGCACAGATACGCAGTATTTT; J gene: TRBJ2-3; clone size: NA; D gene: NA; V gene: TRBV10-3
CDR3 protein: CASSLWGRGETQYF; CDR3 DNA: TGTGCCAGCAGTTTATGGGGCAGGGGCGAGACCCAGTACTTC; J gene: TRBJ2-5; clone size: many; D gene: NA; V gene: TRBV28
CDR3 protein: CASGLAAGWTVGANVLTF; CDR3 DNA: TGTGCCAGCGGGTTGGCGGCAGGGTGGACTGTTGGGGCCAACGTCCTGACTTTC; J gene: TRBJ2-6; clone size: NA; D gene: NA; V gene: TRBV6-1
CDR3 protein: CAWSVNRKNGYTF; CDR3 DNA: TGTGCCTGGAGTGTAAACAGGAAAAATGGCTACACCTTC; J gene: TRBJ1-2; clone size: few; D gene: NA; V gene: TRBV30
CDR3 protein: CASSLPGQGPKGYTF; CDR3 DNA: TGTGCCAGCAGTTTACCTGGACAGGGCCCAAAGGGCTACACCTTC; J gene: TRBJ1-2; clone size: many; D gene: TRBD1; V gene: TRBV28
CDR3 protein: CASSASAPGNEQFF; CDR3 DNA: TGTGCCAGCAGCGCCTCAGCCCCCGGGAATGAGCAGTTCTTC; J gene: TRBJ2-1; clone size: NA; D gene: NA; V gene: TRBV9
CDR3 protein: CASSLKKPHTDTQYF; CDR3 DNA: TGTGCCAGCAGCCTAAAGAAACCCCACACAGATACGCAGTATTTT; J gene: TRBJ2-3; clone size: many; D gene: NA; V gene: TRBV11-2
CDR3 protein: CASSSDYNYGYTF; CDR3 DNA: TGTGCCAGCAGTTCAGACTATAACTATGGCTACACCTTC; J gene: TRBJ1-2; clone size: NA; D gene: NA; V gene: TRBV27
CDR3 protein: CASSPKGAGTNTGELFF; CDR3 DNA: TGTGCCAGCAGCCCAAAAGGGGCGGGAACGAACACCGGGGAGCTGTTTTTT; J gene: TRBJ2-2; clone size: few; D gene: NA; V gene: TRBV7-6
CDR3 protein: CAWSPKLNTEAFF; CDR3 DNA: TGTGCCTGGAGTCCTAAGTTGAACACTGAAGCTTTCTTT; J gene: TRBJ1-1; clone size: many; D gene: NA; V gene: TRBV30
CDR3 protein: CATSGRPPGDTDTQYF; CDR3 DNA: TGTGCCACCAGTGGCCGCCCGCCAGGAGACACAGATACGCAGTATTTT; J gene: TRBJ2-3; clone size: many; D gene: NA; V gene: TRBV24-1
CDR3 protein: CASSFGTSGALSSYNEQFF; CDR3 DNA: TGTGCCAGCAGCTTCGGGACTAGCGGAGCCCTGAGCTCCTACAATGAGCAGTTCTTC; J gene: TRBJ2-1; clone size: few; D gene: TRBD2; V gene: TRBV7-3
CDR3 protein: CASSAPGQGRSEQYF; CDR3 DNA: TGTGCCAGCAGTGCACCGGGACAGGGGAGGTCGGAGCAGTACTTC; J gene: TRBJ2-7; clone size: few; D gene: TRBD1; V gene: TRBV6-1
CDR3 protein: CASGLISGGNEQFF; CDR3 DNA: TGCGCCAGCGGTTTGATTAGCGGGGGCAATGAGCAGTTCTTC; J gene: TRBJ2-1; clone size: NA; D gene: TRBD2; V gene: TRBV5-1
CDR3 protein: CASSYPLAEARNEQFF; CDR3 DNA: TGTGCCAGCAGTTACCCACTAGCGGAGGCTCGCAATGAGCAGTTCTTC; J gene: TRBJ2-1; clone size: many; D gene: TRBD2; V gene: TRBV6-2/TRBV6-3
CDR3 protein: CASSVPGGYNEQFF; CDR3 DNA: TGTGCCAGCAGTGTTCCGGGAGGCTACAATGAGCAGTTCTTC; J gene: TRBJ2-1; clone size: few; D gene: TRBD2; V gene: TRBV2
CDR3 protein: CASSNGQGTGYTF; CDR3 DNA: TGTGCCAGCTCAAACGGACAGGGGACAGGCTACACCTTC; J gene: TRBJ1-2; clone size: many; D gene: TRBD1; V gene: TRBV18
CDR3 protein: CASSLLGSGAKQETQYF; CDR3 DNA: TGTGCCAGCAGTTTACTAGGTAGCGGGGCCAAACAAGAGACCCAGTACTTC; J gene: TRBJ2-5; clone size: many; D gene: TRBD2; V gene: TRBV28
CDR3 protein: CASSEALGAGIGTEAFF; CDR3 DNA: TGTGCCAGCAGTGAGGCACTAGGGGCGGGAATAGGCACTGAAGCTTTCTTT; J gene: TRBJ1-1; clone size: many; D gene: NA; V gene: TRBV2
CDR3 protein: CASSVVGEGRETQYF; CDR3 DNA: TGTGCCAGCAGCGTAGTGGGGGAGGGCCGAGAGACCCAGTACTTC; J gene: TRBJ2-5; clone size: many; D gene: TRBD2; V gene: TRBV9
CDR3 protein: CASSVRNYGYTF; CDR3 DNA: TGTGCCAGCAGCGTGAGAAACTATGGCTACACCTTC; J gene: TRBJ1-2; clone size: NA; D gene: NA; V gene: TRBV7-2
CDR3 protein: CASTGGNQAYEQYF; CDR3 DNA: TGCGCCAGCACTGGGGGGAATCAAGCCTACGAGCAGTACTTC; J gene: TRBJ2-7; clone size: many; D gene: NA; V gene: TRBV5-1
CDR3 protein: CASSFPVSYEQYF; CDR3 DNA: TGTGCCAGCAGTTTCCCGGTCTCCTACGAGCAGTACTTC; J gene: TRBJ2-7; clone size: many; D gene: NA; V gene: TRBV28
CDR3 protein: CAISEFTGAPAFF; CDR3 DNA: TGTGCCATCAGTGAGTTTACGGGGGCGCCTGCTTTCTTT; J gene: TRBJ1-1; clone size: many; D gene: NA; V gene: TRBV10-3
CDR3 protein: CASRGRDRQETQYF; CDR3 DNA: TGTGCCAGCAGGGGCCGGGACAGACAAGAGACCCAGTACTTC; J gene: TRBJ2-5; clone size: many; D gene: TRBD1; V gene: TRBV12-3/TRBV12-4
CDR3 protein: CSARAAGGGTDTQYF; CDR3 DNA: TGCAGTGCTAGAGCGGCGGGAGGAGGGACAGATACGCAGTATTTT; J gene: TRBJ2-3; clone size: many; D gene: TRBD2; V gene: TRBV20-1
CDR3 protein: CASSLDGGPDTQYF; CDR3 DNA: TGTGCCAGCAGCTTAGATGGGGGGCCAGATACGCAGTATTTT; J gene: TRBJ2-3; clone size: many; D gene: NA; V gene: TRBV7-9
CDR3 protein: CTIKLAGGYTGELFF; CDR3 DNA: TGTACCATCAAGCTAGCGGGAGGGTATACCGGGGAGCTGTTTTTT; J gene: TRBJ2-2; clone size: few; D gene: TRBD2; V gene: TRBV10-3
CDR3 protein: CASSEWTSGSGEQYF; CDR3 DNA: TGTGCCAGCAGCGAATGGACTAGCGGGAGTGGCGAGCAGTACTTC; J gene: TRBJ2-7; clone size: few; D gene: TRBD2; V gene: TRBV6-1
CDR3 protein: CASSQSRTGTGNTIYF; CDR3 DNA: TGTGCCAGCAGCCAATCACGGACAGGAACTGGAAACACCATATATTTT; J gene: TRBJ1-3; clone size: many; D gene: TRBD1; V gene: TRBV3-1
CDR3 protein: CSVDVGRAIYEQFF; CDR3 DNA: TGCAGCGTTGACGTCGGGAGGGCCATCTATGAGCAGTTCTTC; J gene: TRBJ2-1; clone size: few; D gene: TRBD2; V gene: TRBV29-1
CDR3 protein: CASSFNGGRNSPLHF; CDR3 DNA: TGTGCCAGCAGTTTTAATGGGGGCCGGAATTCACCCCTCCACTTT; J gene: TRBJ1-6; clone size: few; D gene: NA; V gene: TRBV12-3/TRBV12-4
CDR3 protein: CAIRAGGFTGELFF; CDR3 DNA: TGTGCCATCAGAGCGGGAGGTTTCACCGGGGAGCTGTTTTTT; J gene: TRBJ2-2; clone size: NA; D gene: TRBD2; V gene: TRBV10-3
CDR3 protein: CASSTKTAPRASGANVLTF; CDR3 DNA: TGTGCCAGTAGTACGAAGACAGCCCCCAGAGCCTCTGGGGCCAACGTCCTGACTTTC; J gene: TRBJ2-6; clone size: few; D gene: NA; V gene: TRBV19
CDR3 protein: CASSSRAGQPQHF; CDR3 DNA: TGTGCCAGCAGCAGCAGGGCCGGCCAACCCCAGCATTTT; J gene: TRBJ1-5; clone size: many; D gene: NA; V gene: TRBV7-8
CDR3 protein: CASSVAGQGAHTGELFF; CDR3 DNA: TGTGCCAGCAGCGTAGCGGGGCAGGGGGCGCACACCGGGGAGCTGTTTTTT; J gene: TRBJ2-2; clone size: many; D gene: TRBD1; V gene: TRBV9
CDR3 protein: CASSLGQTSYEQYF; CDR3 DNA: TGTGCCAGCAGCTTGGGACAGACGTCCTACGAGCAGTACTTC; J gene: TRBJ2-7; clone size: many; D gene: NA; V gene: TRBV5-6
CDR3 protein: CASSLAGRTEAFF; CDR3 DNA: TGTGCCAGCAGTTTAGCAGGGCGCACTGAAGCTTTCTTT; J gene: TRBJ1-1; clone size: many; D gene: NA; V gene: TRBV12-3/TRBV12-4
CDR3 protein: CSARDPVAAQETQYF; CDR3 DNA: TGCAGTGCTAGAGATCCCGTAGCGGCCCAAGAGACCCAGTACTTC; J gene: TRBJ2-5; clone size: many; D gene: NA; V gene: TRBV20-1
CDR3 protein: CASSFGLIYGYTF; CDR3 DNA: TGTGCCAGCAGTTTTGGACTGATCTATGGCTACACCTTC; J gene: TRBJ1-2; clone size: NA; D gene: NA; V gene: TRBV12-3/TRBV12-4
CDR3 protein: CASSLSVRQYEQYF; CDR3 DNA: TGTGCCAGCAGCTTGTCAGTACGACAGTACGAGCAGTACTTC; J gene: TRBJ2-7; clone size: few; D gene: NA; V gene: TRBV5-1
CDR3 protein: CASRGAGGVVSETQYF; CDR3 DNA: TGTGCCAGCCGAGGCGCGGGAGGCGTCGTTTCGGAGACCCAGTACTTC; J gene: TRBJ2-5; clone size: many; D gene: TRBD2; V gene: TRBV2
CDR3 protein: CASSRDVGQPQHF; CDR3 DNA: TGTGCCAGCAGTCGGGACGTGGGTCAGCCCCAGCATTTT; J gene: TRBJ1-5; clone size: many; D gene: NA; V gene: TRBV12-3/TRBV12-4
CDR3 protein: CASGTGDHLEQYF; CDR3 DNA: TGTGCCTCGGGGACTGGGGACCATCTCGAGCAGTACTTC; J gene: TRBJ2-7; clone size: NA; D gene: NA; V gene: TRBV10-3
CDR3 protein: CASSLSGLRNFYEQYF; CDR3 DNA: TGTGCCAGCAGTCTGAGCGGACTACGAAACTTCTACGAGCAGTACTTC; J gene: TRBJ2-7; clone size: many; D gene: NA; V gene: TRBV3-1
CDR3 protein: CAIRTSEVTGELFF; CDR3 DNA: TGTGCCATTAGGACTAGCGAGGTCACCGGGGAGCTGTTTTTT; J gene: TRBJ2-2; clone size: NA; D gene: TRBD2; V gene: TRBV19
CDR3 protein: CASSLWGTEQYF; CDR3 DNA: TGCGCCAGCAGCTTGTGGGGTACCGAGCAGTACTTC; J gene: TRBJ2-7; clone size: many; D gene: NA; V gene: TRBV5-1
CDR3 protein: CASSGPRPDRGTEAFF; CDR3 DNA: TGTGCCAGCAGTGGCCCCCGACCGGACAGGGGAACTGAAGCTTTCTTT; J gene: TRBJ1-1; clone size: many; D gene: TRBD1; V gene: TRBV25-1
CDR3 protein: CASSPAEITDTQYF; CDR3 DNA: TGTGCCAGCAGTCCGGCGGAGATCACAGATACGCAGTATTTT; J gene: TRBJ2-3; clone size: few; D gene: NA; V gene: TRBV6-1
CDR3 protein: CSVESGGERNTEAFF; CDR3 DNA: TGCAGCGTTGAATCAGGGGGCGAAAGGAACACTGAAGCTTTCTTT; J gene: TRBJ1-1; clone size: NA; D gene: TRBD1; V gene: TRBV29-1